A single sample is the source of the 10 T cell receptor beta chains below, sequenced in a study of T-cell memory formation after mild COVID-19. MiXCR was run by TCRdb on the 5' RACE reads, yielding one entry per CDR3 protein. This sample yields about 390,000 distinct CDR3 sequences, of which under 25% are seen a single time; approximately 12% belongs to the top ten. Sequencing was done on a sample of PBMCs or a T cell subset sorted from them (not recorded which). The receptor source for this set is an adult woman who had mild COVID-19 (a few samples of this study predate the infection). Cell type and time point are not known.

V usage is TRBV24-1 and J usage is TRBJ1-2; a weak D match, TRBD1 (6 bases). The CDR3 runs 14 residues. Trimming removed 5 bases at V and 5 bases at J, with 14 bases between. In germline, CDR1 is KGHDR, CDR2 SFDVKD. This CDR3 is CATSGPTGSYGYTF. For the CDR3, the DNA is TGTGCCACCAGTGGTCCGACAGGCTCATATGGCTACACCTTC.

V is TRBV6-2 or TRBV6-3 and J is TRBJ2-2, with TRBD2 identical over 10 bases. The ends lost 3 bases at V and 0 bases at J; junction bases unmatched: 4. The CDR3 loop spans 17 amino acids. Germline V gives CDR1 MNHEY, CDR2 SVGEGT. The CDR3 DNA sequence: TGTGCCAGCAGTTATGAAGCGGGAGGGCCGAACACCGGGGAGCTGTTTTTT. Protein sequence: CASSYEAGGPNTGELFF.

This clonotype was seen repeatedly, ten times or more. The gene calls are TRBV7-6 and TRBJ1-1, with a weak D call TRBD1 (5 bases). The germline V and J ends were trimmed by 5 bases and 1 base, with 14 bases remaining between them. Germline CDR1 reads SGHVS; CDR2 reads FNYEAQ. The CDR3 has 15 amino acids. CDR3 DNA sequence: TGTGCCAGCAGCCCCCCCGCTGGGGGGAACACTGAAGCTTTCTTT. Its translation is CASSPPAGGNTEAFF. Using reference TRBV7-6 and TRBJ1-1 for the parts outside the CDR3, the full variable domain is GAGVSQSPRYKVTKRGQDVALRCDPISGHVSLYWYRQALGQGPEFLTYFNYEAQQDKSGLPNDRFSAERPEGSISTLTIQRTEQRDSAMYRCASSPPAGGNTEAFFGQGTRLTVV.

V usage is TRBV4-1 and J usage is TRBJ2-5, with D tentatively TRBD1 (6 bases). The germline V gene has CDR1 MGHRA and CDR2 YSYEKL. The length of the CDR3 is 15 residues. V shed 1 base and J shed 0 bases, with 9 bases lying between them. The CDR3 is CASSQGRGDQETQYF. The CDR3 bases are TGCGCCAGCAGCCAAGGCAGGGGCGACCAAGAGACCCAGTACTTC.

The chain couples TRBV9 to TRBJ2-5; no definite D call. Trimming stripped 0 bases from V and 5 bases from J, with 14 bases between. This CDR3 is built from 15 residues. Germline CDR1 SGDLS, CDR2 YYNGEE. The CDR3 DNA reads TGTGCCAGCAGCGTAGGGGATCCAACCCGGGAGACCCAGTACTTC. Amino acid sequence: CASSVGDPTRETQYF.

The chain uses TRBV4-1 and TRBJ2-3; 9 nucleotides match TRBD2. The germline V gene has CDR1 MGHRA and CDR2 YSYEKL. This CDR3 has 19 amino acids. V trimming: 4 bases; J trimming: 9 bases; junction bases outside the gene matches: 23. The CDR3 coding sequence is TGCGCCAGCAGCCTTGGGGGAGCGCGGGTAGCGGGGGTGAATTGGACGCAGTATTTT. It translates to CASSLGGARVAGVNWTQYF.

The gene calls are TRBV4-1 and TRBJ2-7; possibly TRBD1 for D (5 bases). The CDR3 has 14 amino acids. From germline, CDR1 is MGHRA and CDR2 YSYEKL. The V and J ends lost 3 bases and 0 bases respectively, with 9 bases between them. The CDR3 coding sequence is TGCGCCAGCAGCCATGCCGACAGCTCCTACGAGCAGTACTTC. It translates to CASSHADSSYEQYF.

The gene calls are TRBV2 and TRBJ2-3; 7 nucleotides match TRBD2. Germline V gene data show CDR1 as SNHLY and CDR2 as FYNNEI. V shed 8 bases, J shed 7 bases, and the junction held 3 bases outside the gene matches. CDR3 length: 11 residues. CDR3 coding DNA: TGTGCCAGCCTACTAGCGCATACGCAGTATTTT. Its protein is CASLLAHTQYF.

This clonotype was picked up a small number of times. The V gene is TRBV12-3 or TRBV12-4, the J gene TRBJ2-7; 8 positions match TRBD1. The CDR3 covers 14 residues. With V trimmed by 3 bases and J by 3 bases, 4 bases remained unmatched. As DNA, the CDR3 is TGTGCCAGCAGTTTCCCCGGACAGGGCTACGAGCAGTACTTC. As protein: CASSFPGQGYEQYF.

The rearrangement links TRBV6-5 to TRBJ1-1; 7 positions agree with TRBD1. J was trimmed by 11 bases and V by 2 bases; bases with no gene match: 8. The length of the CDR3 is 13 residues. Per the germline V gene, CDR1 is MNHEY and CDR2 is SVGAGI. The CDR3 sequence: CASSYEGQGEAFF. DNA for the CDR3: TGTGCCAGCAGTTACGAAGGTCAGGGGGAGGCTTTCTTT.